This entry is about one T cell receptor beta chain. The sample belongs to a study of T cell changes during pregnancy in multiple sclerosis. The CDR3 extends over 13 amino acids. CDR1 and CDR2 from the germline V gene are MNHNS and SASEGT. J lost 7 bases, V lost 3 bases, and 0 bases had no gene match. Generated by immunoSEQ multiplex PCR, the TCRdb table keeps only in-frame clones and is missing some. The table includes around 96,000 clones, nearly 95% detected once. This clonotype was sampled from a female donor in good health, enrolled as a control in a pregnancy study. Sequencing was performed on peripheral blood, taken after pregnancy. J is TRBJ1-3 and V is TRBV6-1, with 10 bases aligning to TRBD1. Here the CDR3 reads CASSEGQGNTIYF. CDR3 nucleotide sequence: TGTGCCAGCAGTGAGGGACAGGGGAACACCATATATTTT.